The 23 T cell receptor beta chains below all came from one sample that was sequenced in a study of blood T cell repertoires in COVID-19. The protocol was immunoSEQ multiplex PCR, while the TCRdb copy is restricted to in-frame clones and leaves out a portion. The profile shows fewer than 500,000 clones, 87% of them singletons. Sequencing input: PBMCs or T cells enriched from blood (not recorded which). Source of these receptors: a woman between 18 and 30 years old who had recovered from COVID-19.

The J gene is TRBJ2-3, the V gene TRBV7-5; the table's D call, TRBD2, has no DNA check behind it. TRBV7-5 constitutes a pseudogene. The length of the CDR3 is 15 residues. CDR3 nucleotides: TGTGCCAGAAGCTCCTTAGCGGGACTCCACGATACGCAGTATTTT. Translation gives CARSSLAGLHDTQYF.

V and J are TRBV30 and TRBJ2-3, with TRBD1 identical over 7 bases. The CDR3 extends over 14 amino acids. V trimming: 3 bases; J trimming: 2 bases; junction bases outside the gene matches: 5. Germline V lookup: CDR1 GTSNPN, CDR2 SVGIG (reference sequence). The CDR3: CAWRGDRHTDTQYF. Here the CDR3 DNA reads TGTGCCTGGAGGGGGGACAGACACACAGATACGCAGTATTTT.

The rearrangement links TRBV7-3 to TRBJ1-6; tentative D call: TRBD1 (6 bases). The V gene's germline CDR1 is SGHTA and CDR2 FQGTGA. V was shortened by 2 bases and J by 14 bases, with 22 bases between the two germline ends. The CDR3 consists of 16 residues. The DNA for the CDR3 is TGTGCCAGCAGCTTACAGGGGCCGTTTAATGGGGAAGCCCTCCACTTT. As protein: CASSLQGPFNGEALHF.

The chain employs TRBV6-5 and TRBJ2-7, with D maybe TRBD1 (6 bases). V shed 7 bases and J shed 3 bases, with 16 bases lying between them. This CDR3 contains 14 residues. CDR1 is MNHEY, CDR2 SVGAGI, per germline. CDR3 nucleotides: TGTGCCAGCATTTTTAGCCGGACAGTCTACGAGCAGTACTTC. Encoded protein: CASIFSRTVYEQYF.

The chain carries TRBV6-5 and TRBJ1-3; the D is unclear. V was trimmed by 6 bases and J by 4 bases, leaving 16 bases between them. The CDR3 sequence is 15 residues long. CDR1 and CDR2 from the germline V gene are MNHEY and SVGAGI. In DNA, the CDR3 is TGTGCCAGCAGCCCGATCCTTGAGGGCGGAAACACCATATATTTT. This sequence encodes CASSPILEGGNTIYF.

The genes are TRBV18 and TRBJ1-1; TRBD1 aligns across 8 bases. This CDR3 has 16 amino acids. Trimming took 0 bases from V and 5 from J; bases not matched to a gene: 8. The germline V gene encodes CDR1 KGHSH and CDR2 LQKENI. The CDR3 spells CASSPPPGGLGTEAFF. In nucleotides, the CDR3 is TGTGCCAGCTCACCACCCCCAGGGGGCCTCGGAACTGAAGCTTTCTTT.

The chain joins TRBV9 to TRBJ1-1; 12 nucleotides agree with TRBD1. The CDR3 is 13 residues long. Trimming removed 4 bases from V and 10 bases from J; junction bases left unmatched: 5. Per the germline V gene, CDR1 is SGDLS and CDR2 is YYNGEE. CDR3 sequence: CASSPGQGAVAFF. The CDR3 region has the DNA TGTGCCAGCAGCCCGGGACAGGGGGCTGTAGCTTTCTTT. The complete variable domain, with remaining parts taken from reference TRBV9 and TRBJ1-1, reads DSGVTQTPKHLITATGQRVTLRCSPRSGDLSVYWYQQSLDQGLQFLIQYYNGEERAKGNILERFSAQQFPDLHSELNLSSLELGDSALYFCASSPGQGAVAFFGQGTRLTVV.

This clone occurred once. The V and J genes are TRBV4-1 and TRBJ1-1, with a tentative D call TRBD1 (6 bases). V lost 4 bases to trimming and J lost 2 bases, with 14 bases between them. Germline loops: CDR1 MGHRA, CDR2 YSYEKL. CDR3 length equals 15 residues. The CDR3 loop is CASSLSGALNTEAFF. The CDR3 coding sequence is TGCGCCAGCAGCCTCTCAGGGGCTTTAAACACTGAAGCTTTCTTT.

CDR3 loop: CAWIPGYRDEQYF. The CDR3 nucleotides are TGTGCCTGGATCCCAGGGTATAGAGACGAGCAGTACTTC. The genes are TRBV30 and TRBJ2-7; D is perhaps TRBD1 (5 bases). Trimming removed 4 bases from V and 5 bases from J, with 15 bases in between. Germline V gene data show CDR1 as GTSNPN and CDR2 as SVGIG (reference sequence). The CDR3 length is 13 residues.

The chain's CDR3 is CASSDKTSTDTQYF. In DNA form, the CDR3 reads TGTGCCAGCAGTGACAAAACTAGCACAGATACGCAGTATTTT. The rearrangement joins TRBV2 to TRBJ2-3; D call uncertain. The germline V and J ends were trimmed by 3 bases and 0 bases, with 7 bases remaining between them. CDR1 is SNHLY, CDR2 FYNNEI, per germline. This CDR3 spans 14 amino acids.

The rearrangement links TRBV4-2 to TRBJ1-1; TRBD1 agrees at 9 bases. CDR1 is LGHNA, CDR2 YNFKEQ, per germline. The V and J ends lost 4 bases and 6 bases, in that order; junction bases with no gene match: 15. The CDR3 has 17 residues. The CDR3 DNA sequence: TGTGCCAGCAGCCTCACCCCCTCGGGACAGGGATACGCTGAAGCTTTCTTT. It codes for CASSLTPSGQGYAEAFF.

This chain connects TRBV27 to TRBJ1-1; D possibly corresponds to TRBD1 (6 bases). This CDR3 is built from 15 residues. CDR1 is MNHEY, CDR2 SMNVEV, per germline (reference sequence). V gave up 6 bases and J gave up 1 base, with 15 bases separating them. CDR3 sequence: CASSVYYRENTEAFF. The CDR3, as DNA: TGTGCCAGCAGCGTATACTACAGGGAGAACACTGAAGCTTTCTTT.

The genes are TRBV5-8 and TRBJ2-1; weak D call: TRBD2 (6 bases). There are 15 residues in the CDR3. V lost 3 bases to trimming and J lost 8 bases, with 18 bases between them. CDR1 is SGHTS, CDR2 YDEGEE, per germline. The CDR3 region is CASSSGTALWDEQFF. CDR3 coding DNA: TGTGCCAGCAGCTCAGGGACTGCCCTCTGGGATGAGCAGTTCTTC.

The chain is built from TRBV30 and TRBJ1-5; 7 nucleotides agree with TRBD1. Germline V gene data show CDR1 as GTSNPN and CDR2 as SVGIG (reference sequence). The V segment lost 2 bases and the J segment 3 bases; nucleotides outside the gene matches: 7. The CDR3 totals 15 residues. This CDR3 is CAWSLGDSNNQPQHF. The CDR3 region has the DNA TGTGCCTGGAGTTTGGGGGACAGCAACAATCAGCCCCAGCATTTT. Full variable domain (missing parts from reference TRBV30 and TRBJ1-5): SQTIHQWPATLVQPVGSPLSLECTVEGTSNPNLYWYRQAAGRGLQLLFYSVGIGQISSEVPQNLSASRPQDRQFILSSKKLLLSDSGFYLCAWSLGDSNNQPQHFGDGTRLSIL.

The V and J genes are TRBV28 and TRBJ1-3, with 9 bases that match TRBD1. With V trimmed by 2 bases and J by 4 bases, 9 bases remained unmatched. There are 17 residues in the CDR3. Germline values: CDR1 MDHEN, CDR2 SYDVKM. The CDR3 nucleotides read TGTGCCAGCAGTTTAGCCGACTACAGGGGGCCAGGAAACACCATATATTTT. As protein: CASSLADYRGPGNTIYF.

As DNA, the CDR3 is TGTGCCAGCAGCCCCATGGGAGCGGGGATCTTAGATACGCAGTATTTT. Translating gives CASSPMGAGILDTQYF. V is TRBV7-9 and J is TRBJ2-3; 7 nucleotides agree with TRBD2. V shed 5 bases, J shed 5 bases, and the junction held 13 bases outside the gene matches. Germline-derived CDR1 and CDR2 are SEHNR and FQNEAQ (reference sequence). The CDR3 consists of 16 residues.

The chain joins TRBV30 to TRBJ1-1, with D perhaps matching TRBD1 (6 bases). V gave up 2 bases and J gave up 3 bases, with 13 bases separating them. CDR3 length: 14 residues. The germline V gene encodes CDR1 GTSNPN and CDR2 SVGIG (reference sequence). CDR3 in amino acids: CAWSPGGGYTEAFF. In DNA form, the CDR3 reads TGTGCCTGGAGTCCGGGGGGCGGGTACACTGAAGCTTTCTTT.

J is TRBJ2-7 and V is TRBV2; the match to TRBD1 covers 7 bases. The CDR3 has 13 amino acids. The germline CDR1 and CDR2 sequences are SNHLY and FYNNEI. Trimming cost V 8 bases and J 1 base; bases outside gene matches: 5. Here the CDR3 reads CASGTDLSYEQYF. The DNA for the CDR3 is TGTGCCAGCGGGACAGATCTATCCTACGAGCAGTACTTC. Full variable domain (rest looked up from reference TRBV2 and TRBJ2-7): EPEVTQTPSHQVTQMGQEVILRCVPISNHLYFYWYRQILGQKVEFLVSFYNNEISEKSEIFDDQFSVERPDGSNFTLKIRSTKLEDSAMYFCASGTDLSYEQYFGPGTRLTVT.

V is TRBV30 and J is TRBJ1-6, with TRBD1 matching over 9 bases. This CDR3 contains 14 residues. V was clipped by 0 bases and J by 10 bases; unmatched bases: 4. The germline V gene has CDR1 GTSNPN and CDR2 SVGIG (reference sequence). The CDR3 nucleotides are TGTGCCTGGAGTGTACGGGACAGGGACTCACCCCTCCACTTT. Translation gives CAWSVRDRDSPLHF.

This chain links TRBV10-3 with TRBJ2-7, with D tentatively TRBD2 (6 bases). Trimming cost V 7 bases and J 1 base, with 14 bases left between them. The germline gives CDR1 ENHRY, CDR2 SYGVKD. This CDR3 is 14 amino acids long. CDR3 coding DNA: TGTGCCATCAAGGCTGGGACTCTTTCCTACGAGCAGTACTTC. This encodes CAIKAGTLSYEQYF.

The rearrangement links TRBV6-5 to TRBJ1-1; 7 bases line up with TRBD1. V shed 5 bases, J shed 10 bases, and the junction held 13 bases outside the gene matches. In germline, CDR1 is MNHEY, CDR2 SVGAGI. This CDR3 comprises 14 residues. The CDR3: CASSQKQGYIGAFF. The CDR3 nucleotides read TGTGCCAGCAGTCAGAAACAGGGGTACATCGGAGCTTTCTTT.

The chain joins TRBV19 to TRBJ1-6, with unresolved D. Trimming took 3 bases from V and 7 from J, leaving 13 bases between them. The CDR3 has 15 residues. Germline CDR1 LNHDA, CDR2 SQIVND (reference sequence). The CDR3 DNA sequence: TGTGCCAGTAGTATCCTGGGGAGTAGCAATTCACCCCTCCACTTT. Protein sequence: CASSILGSSNSPLHF.

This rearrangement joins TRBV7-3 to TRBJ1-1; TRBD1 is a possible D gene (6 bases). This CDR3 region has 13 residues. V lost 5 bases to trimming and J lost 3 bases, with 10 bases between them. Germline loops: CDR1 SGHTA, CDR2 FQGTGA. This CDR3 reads CASSQDRYTEAFF. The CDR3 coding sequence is TGTGCCAGCAGCCAGGACAGATACACTGAAGCTTTCTTT.